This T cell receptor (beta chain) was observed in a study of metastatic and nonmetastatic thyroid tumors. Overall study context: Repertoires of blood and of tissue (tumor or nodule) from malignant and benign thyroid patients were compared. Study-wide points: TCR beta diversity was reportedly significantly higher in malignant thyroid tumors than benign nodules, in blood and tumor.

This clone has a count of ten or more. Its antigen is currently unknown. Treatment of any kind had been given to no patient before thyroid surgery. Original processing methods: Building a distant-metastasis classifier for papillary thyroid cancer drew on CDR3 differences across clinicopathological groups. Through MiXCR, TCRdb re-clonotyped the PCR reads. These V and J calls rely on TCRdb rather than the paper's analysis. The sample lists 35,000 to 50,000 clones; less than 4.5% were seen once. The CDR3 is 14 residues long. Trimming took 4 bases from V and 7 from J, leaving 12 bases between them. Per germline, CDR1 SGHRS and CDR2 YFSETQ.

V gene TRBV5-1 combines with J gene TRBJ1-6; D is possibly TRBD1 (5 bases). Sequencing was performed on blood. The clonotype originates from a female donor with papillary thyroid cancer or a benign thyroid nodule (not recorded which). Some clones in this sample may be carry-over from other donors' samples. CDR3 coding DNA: TGCGCCAGCAGCCTGGGGGTCGAAAATTCACCCCTCCACTTT. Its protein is CASSLGVENSPLHF.